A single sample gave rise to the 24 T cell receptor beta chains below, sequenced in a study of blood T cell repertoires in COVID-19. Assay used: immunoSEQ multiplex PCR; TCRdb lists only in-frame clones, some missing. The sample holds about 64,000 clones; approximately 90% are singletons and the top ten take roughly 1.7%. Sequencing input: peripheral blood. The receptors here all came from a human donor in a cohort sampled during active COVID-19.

The chain's CDR3 is CASSESGVNQPQHF. The CDR3, as DNA: TGCGCCAGCAGTGAGTCAGGGGTCAATCAGCCCCAGCATTTT. J is TRBJ1-5 and V is TRBV10-2, with D perhaps TRBD1 (5 bases). V was shortened by 0 bases and J by 3 bases, with 6 bases between the two germline ends. Per germline, CDR1 WSHSY and CDR2 SAAADI. The CDR3 totals 14 residues.

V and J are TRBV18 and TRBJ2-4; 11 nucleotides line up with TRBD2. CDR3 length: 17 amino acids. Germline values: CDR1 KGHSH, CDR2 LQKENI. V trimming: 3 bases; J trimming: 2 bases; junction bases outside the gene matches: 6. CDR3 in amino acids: CASSPTLAGASKNIQYF. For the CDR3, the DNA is TGTGCCAGCTCACCCACACTAGCGGGAGCCTCCAAAAACATTCAGTACTTC.

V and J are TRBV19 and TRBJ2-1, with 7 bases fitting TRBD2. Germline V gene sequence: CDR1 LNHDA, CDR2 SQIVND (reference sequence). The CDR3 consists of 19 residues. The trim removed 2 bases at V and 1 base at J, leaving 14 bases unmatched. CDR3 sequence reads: CASSITGTTNLWSYNEQFF. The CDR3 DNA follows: TGTGCCAGTAGTATAACCGGGACTACAAACCTTTGGTCCTACAATGAGCAGTTCTTC.

CDR3 protein: CASSSGQGVETQYF. The CDR3 DNA is TGTGCCAGCAGCTCGGGACAGGGGGTAGAGACCCAGTACTTC. The chain recombines TRBV11-3 with TRBJ2-5, with TRBD1 identical over 11 bases. The V gene's germline CDR1 is SGHNT and CDR2 YENEEA. V dropped 4 bases and J dropped 4; count of bases not matched to a gene: 2. The CDR3 sequence is 14 residues long. The whole variable domain, filled in from reference TRBV11-3 and TRBJ2-5, reads EAGVVQSPRYKIIEKKQPVAFWCNPISGHNTLYWYLQNLGQGPELLIRYENEEAVDDSQLPKDRFSAERLKGVDSTLKIQPAELGDSAVYLCASSSGQGVETQYFGPGTRLLVL.

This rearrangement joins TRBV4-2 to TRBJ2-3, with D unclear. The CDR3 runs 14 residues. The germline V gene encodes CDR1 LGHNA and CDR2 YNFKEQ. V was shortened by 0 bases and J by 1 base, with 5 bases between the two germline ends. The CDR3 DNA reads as TGTGCCAGCAGCCAAGATGGAGGCACAGATACGCAGTATTTT. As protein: CASSQDGGTDTQYF.

The CDR3 bases are TGTGCCAGCAGTCCCTCATTTCGATTTTCCGGGACAGGGGCTGGGTGGCCTTCCTACGAGCAGTACTTC. Encoded protein: CASSPSFRFSGTGAGWPSYEQYF. The chain uses TRBV27 and TRBJ2-7, with 10 bases matching TRBD1. Germline loops: CDR1 MNHEY, CDR2 SMNVEV (reference sequence). V was clipped by 5 bases and J by 1 base; unmatched bases: 29. This CDR3 comprises 23 residues.

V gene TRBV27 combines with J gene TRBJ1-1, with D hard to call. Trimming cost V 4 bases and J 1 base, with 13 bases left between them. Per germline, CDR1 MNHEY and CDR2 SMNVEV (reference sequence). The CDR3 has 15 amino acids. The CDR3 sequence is CASSSPSMQNTEAFF. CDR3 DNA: TGTGCCAGCAGTTCCCCCTCTATGCAGAACACTGAAGCTTTCTTT.

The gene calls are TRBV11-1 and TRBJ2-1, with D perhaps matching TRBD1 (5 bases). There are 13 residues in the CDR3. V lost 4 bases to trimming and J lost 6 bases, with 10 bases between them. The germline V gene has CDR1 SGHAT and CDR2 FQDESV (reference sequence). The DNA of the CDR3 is TGTGCCAGCAGCTCGGGCAGGGCCAATGAGCAGTTCTTC. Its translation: CASSSGRANEQFF.

For the CDR3, the DNA is TGCGCCAGCAGCCTGTTGGGTACAGGGAATTTCGATTCTGGAAACACCATATATTTT. Amino acids: CASSLLGTGNFDSGNTIYF. The chain has TRBV5-1 and TRBJ1-3, with D perhaps matching TRBD1 (6 bases). CDR3 size: 19 residues. Deletions cut 4 bases from V and 1 base from J, with 24 bases between. Germline V gene data show CDR1 as SGHRS and CDR2 as YFSETQ.

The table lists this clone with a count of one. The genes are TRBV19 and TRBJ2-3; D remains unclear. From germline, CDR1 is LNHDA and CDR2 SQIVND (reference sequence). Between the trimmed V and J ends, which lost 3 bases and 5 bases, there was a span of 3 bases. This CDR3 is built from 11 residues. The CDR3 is CASSIGDTQYF. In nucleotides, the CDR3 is TGTGCCAGTAGTATCGGAGATACGCAGTATTTT.

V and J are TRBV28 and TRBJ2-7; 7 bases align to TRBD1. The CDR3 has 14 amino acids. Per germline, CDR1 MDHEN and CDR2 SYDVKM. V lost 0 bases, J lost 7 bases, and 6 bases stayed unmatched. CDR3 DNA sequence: TGTGCCAGCAGTTTATGGTCTCCAGGGGGAGAGCAGTACTTC. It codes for CASSLWSPGGEQYF.

CDR3 sequence: CASSQDLAVSREQYF. As DNA, the CDR3 is TGCGCCAGCAGCCAAGATTTAGCGGTTAGCAGGGAGCAGTACTTC. The chain joins TRBV4-3 to TRBJ2-7; D is perhaps TRBD2 (6 bases). The CDR3 extends over 15 amino acids. CDR1 is LGHNA, CDR2 YSLEER, per germline. The V end was cut by 0 bases, the J end by 7 bases, with 16 bases between.

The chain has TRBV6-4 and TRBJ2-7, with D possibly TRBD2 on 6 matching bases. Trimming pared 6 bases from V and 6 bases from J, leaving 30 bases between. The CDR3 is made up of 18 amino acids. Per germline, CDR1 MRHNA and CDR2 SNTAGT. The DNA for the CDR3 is TGTGCCAGCAGGACCCTGACTAGTAAAACCTCTTCGCCTGCCGAGCAGTACTTC. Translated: CASRTLTSKTSSPAEQYF.

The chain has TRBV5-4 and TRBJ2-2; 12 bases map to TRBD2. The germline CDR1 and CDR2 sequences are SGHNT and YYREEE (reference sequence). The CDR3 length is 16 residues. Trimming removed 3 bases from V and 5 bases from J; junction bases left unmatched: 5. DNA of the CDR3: TGTGCCAGCAGCTCCGCTAGCGGGAGGGCTACCGGGGAGCTGTTTTTT. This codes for CASSSASGRATGELFF.

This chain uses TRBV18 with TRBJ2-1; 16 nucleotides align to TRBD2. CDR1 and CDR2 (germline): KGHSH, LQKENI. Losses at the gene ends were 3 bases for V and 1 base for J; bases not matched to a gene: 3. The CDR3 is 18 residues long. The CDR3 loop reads CASSPGTSGGGSYNEQFF. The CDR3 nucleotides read TGTGCCAGCTCACCTGGGACTAGCGGGGGGGGTTCCTACAATGAGCAGTTCTTC. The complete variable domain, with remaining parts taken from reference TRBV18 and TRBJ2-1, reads NAGVMQNPRHLVRRRGQEARLRCSPMKGHSHVYWYRQLPEEGLKFMVYLQKENIIDESGMPKERFSAEFPKEGPSILRIQQVVRGDSAAYFCASSPGTSGGGSYNEQFFGPGTRLTVL.

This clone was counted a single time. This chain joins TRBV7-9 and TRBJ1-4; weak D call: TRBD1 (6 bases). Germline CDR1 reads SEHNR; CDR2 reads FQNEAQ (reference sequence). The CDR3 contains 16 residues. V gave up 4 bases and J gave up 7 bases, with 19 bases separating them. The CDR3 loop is CASSSGYRASGEKLFF. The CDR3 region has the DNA TGTGCCAGCAGCTCCGGATACAGGGCTTCGGGTGAAAAACTGTTTTTT.

CDR3 protein: CASSVWTGNYGYTF. In nucleotides, the CDR3 is TGTGCCAGCAGTGTTTGGACAGGGAACTATGGCTACACCTTC. The gene calls are TRBV2 and TRBJ1-2; 8 bases are a match to TRBD1. V lost 4 bases to trimming and J lost 2 bases; unmatched junction nucleotides: 3. Germline-derived CDR1 and CDR2 are SNHLY and FYNNEI. The CDR3 is 14 amino acids.

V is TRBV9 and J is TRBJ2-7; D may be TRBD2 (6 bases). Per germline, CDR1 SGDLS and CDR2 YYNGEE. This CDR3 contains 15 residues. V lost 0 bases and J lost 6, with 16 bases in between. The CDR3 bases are TGTGCCAGCAGCGTAGGTAGCGGACCTTTGTCCGAGCAGTACTTC. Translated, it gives CASSVGSGPLSEQYF.

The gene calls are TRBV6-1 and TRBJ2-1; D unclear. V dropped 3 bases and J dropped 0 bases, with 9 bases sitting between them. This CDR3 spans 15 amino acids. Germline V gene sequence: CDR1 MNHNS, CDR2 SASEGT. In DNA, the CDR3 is TGTGCCAGCAGTGATTCAGGATACTCCTACAATGAGCAGTTCTTC. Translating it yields CASSDSGYSYNEQFF.

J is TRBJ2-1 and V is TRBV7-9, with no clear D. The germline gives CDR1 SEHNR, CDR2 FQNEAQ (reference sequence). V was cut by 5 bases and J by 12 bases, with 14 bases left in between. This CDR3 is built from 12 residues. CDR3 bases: TGTGCCAGCAGCACCCCCCCCGCGAGGCAGTTCTTC. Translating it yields CASSTPPARQFF.

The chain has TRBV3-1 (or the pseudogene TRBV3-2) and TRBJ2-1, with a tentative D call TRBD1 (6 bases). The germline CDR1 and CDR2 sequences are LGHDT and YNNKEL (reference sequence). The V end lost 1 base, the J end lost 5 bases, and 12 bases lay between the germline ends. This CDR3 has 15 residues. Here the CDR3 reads CASSQGQGNHNEQFF. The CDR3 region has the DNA TGTGCCAGCAGCCAAGGTCAGGGGAACCACAATGAGCAGTTCTTC.

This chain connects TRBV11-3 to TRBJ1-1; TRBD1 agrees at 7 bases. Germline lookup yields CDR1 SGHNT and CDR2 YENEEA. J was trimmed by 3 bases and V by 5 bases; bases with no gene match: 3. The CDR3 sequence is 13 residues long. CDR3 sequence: CASSLDRDTEAFF. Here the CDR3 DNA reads TGTGCCAGCAGCCTCGACAGGGACACTGAAGCTTTCTTT.

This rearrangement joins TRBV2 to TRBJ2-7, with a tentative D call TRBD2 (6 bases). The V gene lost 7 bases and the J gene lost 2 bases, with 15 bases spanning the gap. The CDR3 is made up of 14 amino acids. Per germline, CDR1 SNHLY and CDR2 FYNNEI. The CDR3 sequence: CASNDVRGTYEQYF. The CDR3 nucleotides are TGTGCCAGCAATGATGTACGGGGGACCTACGAGCAGTACTTC.

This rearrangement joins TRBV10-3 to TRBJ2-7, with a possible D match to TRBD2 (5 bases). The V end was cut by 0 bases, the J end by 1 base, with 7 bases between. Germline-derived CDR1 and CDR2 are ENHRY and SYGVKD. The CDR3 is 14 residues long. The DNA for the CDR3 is TGTGCCATCAGTGAGTCAGGGAGATCCTACGAGCAGTACTTC. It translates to CAISESGRSYEQYF.